This TCR beta chain was recovered during a study of Graves' ophthalmopathy and Graves' hyperthyroidism. Whole-study results and caveats: Both an approximately 68% sensitivity and an approximately 79% specificity characterized the model's predictions of ophthalmopathy progression.

The V end lost 0 bases, the J end lost 3 bases, and 17 bases lay between the germline ends. Germline V gene data show CDR1 as ENHRY and CDR2 as SYGVKD. CDR3 length: 17 amino acids. RNA transcripts served as template for amplifying TCR beta CDR3 sequences. Scientists carried out first-round RT-PCR using HTBI primers and then a second-round multiplex PCR. One entry per CDR3 protein results from TCRdb running MiXCR on the multiplex PCR reads. The sample holds around 660,000 distinct CDR3 sequences, about 38% seen once. A remark on this clonotype: What it recognizes is unknown.

Sequencing used peripheral blood. This sequence was found in an adult man with Graves' ophthalmopathy. The genes are TRBV10-3 and TRBJ1-1; a possible D gene is TRBD1 (5 bases). CDR3 residues: CAISESPGQSMDTEAFF. CDR3 bases: TGTGCCATCAGTGAGTCCCCCGGACAATCCATGGACACTGAAGCTTTCTTT.